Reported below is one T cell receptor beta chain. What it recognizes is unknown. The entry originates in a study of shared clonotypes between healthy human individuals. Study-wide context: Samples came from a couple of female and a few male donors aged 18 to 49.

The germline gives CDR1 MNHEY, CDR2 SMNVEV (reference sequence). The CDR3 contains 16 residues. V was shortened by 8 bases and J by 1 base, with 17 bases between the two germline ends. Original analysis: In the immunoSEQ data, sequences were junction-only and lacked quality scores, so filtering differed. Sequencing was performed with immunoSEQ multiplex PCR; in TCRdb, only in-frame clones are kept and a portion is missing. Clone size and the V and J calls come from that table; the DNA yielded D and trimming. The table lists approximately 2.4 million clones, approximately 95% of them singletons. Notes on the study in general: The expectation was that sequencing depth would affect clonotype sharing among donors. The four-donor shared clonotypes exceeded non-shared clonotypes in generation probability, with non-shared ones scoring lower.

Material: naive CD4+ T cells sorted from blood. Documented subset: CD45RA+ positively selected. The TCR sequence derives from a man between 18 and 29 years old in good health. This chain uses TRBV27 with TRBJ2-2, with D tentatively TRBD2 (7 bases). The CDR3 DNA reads TGTGCCAGCCAGACAACAGGGAGGGTGAACACCGGGGAGCTGTTTTTT. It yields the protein CASQTTGRVNTGELFF.